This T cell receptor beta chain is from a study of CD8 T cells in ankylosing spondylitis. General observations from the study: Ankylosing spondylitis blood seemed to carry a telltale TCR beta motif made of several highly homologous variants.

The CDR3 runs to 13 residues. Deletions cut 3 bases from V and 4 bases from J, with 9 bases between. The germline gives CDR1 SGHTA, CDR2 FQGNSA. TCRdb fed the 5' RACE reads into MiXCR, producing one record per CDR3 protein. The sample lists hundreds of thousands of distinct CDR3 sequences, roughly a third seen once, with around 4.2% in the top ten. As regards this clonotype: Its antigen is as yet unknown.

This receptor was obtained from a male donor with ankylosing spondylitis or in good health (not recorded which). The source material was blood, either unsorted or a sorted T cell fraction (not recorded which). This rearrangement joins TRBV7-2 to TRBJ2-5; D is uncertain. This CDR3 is CASSFSNGETQYF. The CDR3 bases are TGTGCCAGCAGCTTTTCTAACGGAGAGACCCAGTACTTC.